This section outlines one TCR beta chain sequence together with its context. Its antigen remains unidentified. The CDR3 extends over 15 amino acids. Germline V gene lookup returns CDR1 SGHTA and CDR2 FQGNSA. Between the trimmed V and J ends, which lost 2 bases and 2 bases, there was a span of 13 bases. Naive CD4+ cells had CD25+ Tregs removed. Findings of the study overall: In terms of TCR gene usage, tumor memory CD4+ T cells clustered together with blood and lymph node memory CD4+ cells, as well as with lymph node naive CD4+ cells.

MiXCR, run by TCRdb on the 5' RACE reads, gives a single entry per CDR3 protein. The sample holds about 11,000 distinct CDR3 sequences, about 50% seen once. The sequence came from a female donor with breast cancer. The sample taken for sequencing was tumor-infiltrating naive CD4+ T cells sorted from the breast tumor. The subset here: naive CD4+ T cells, CD4+CD45RA+CD25-. V gene TRBV7-2 combines with J gene TRBJ2-7; D uncertain. The CDR3 region is CASSLREIPTYEQYF. As DNA, the CDR3 is TGTGCCAGCAGCTTAAGAGAAATTCCGACCTACGAGCAGTACTTC.